The 27 T cell receptor beta chains listed next were all sequenced from one sample in a study of shared clonotypes between healthy human individuals. Measured with immunoSEQ multiplex PCR; TCRdb has only the in-frame clones, and not every one. This table has over a million clones, roughly 96% appearing once. The specimen sequenced was naive CD4+ T cells sorted from blood. The subset is: CD45RA+ positively selected. Every receptor here comes from a man younger than 40 in good health.

CDR3 coding DNA: TGTGCCACCAGCACTAGACAGAGCTCTGGAAACACCATATATTTT. Its translation is CATSTRQSSGNTIYF. The chain employs TRBV15 and TRBJ1-3, with D possibly matching TRBD1 (5 bases). Trimming pared 4 bases from V and 0 bases from J, leaving 10 bases between. CDR1 and CDR2 (germline): LNHNV, YYDKDF (reference sequence). This CDR3 has 15 amino acids.

This rearrangement joins TRBV2 to TRBJ1-1, with 7 positions matching TRBD1. The V segment lost 6 bases and the J segment 4 bases; nucleotides outside the gene matches: 11. This CDR3 contains 15 residues. The germline CDR1 and CDR2 sequences are SNHLY and FYNNEI. The CDR3 bases are TGTGCCAGCAGGTCACAGGGGAGGTTGGGCACTGAAGCTTTCTTT. Protein: CASRSQGRLGTEAFF.

The chain has TRBV10-3 and TRBJ1-1; 7 bases are shared with TRBD1. Trimming removed 9 bases from V and 5 bases from J; junction bases left unmatched: 9. The CDR3 has 13 residues. Germline V lookup: CDR1 ENHRY, CDR2 SYGVKD. Here the CDR3 DNA reads TGTGCCATAGGACAGGCCTCAAGGACTGAAGCTTTCTTT. Encoded protein: CAIGQASRTEAFF.

The CDR3 sequence: CAWTVRVPEAFF. The CDR3 nucleotides read TGTGCCTGGACGGTCAGGGTTCCTGAAGCTTTCTTT. The J gene is TRBJ1-1, the V gene TRBV30, with D possibly TRBD1 on 5 matching bases. V was clipped by 4 bases and J by 6 bases, with 12 bases between them. The CDR3 is 12 amino acids. Germline CDR1 reads GTSNPN; CDR2 reads SVGIG (reference sequence).

This chain uses TRBV11-2 with TRBJ1-2; D is unclear. The CDR3 runs 18 residues. V lost 0 bases and J 4 bases, leaving 21 bases between the germline ends. Germline values: CDR1 SGHAT, CDR2 FQNNGV. The chain's CDR3 is CASSLDWFQTHLSYGYTF. The CDR3 DNA sequence: TGTGCCAGCAGCTTAGATTGGTTCCAGACGCACTTAAGCTATGGCTACACCTTC.

This chain joins TRBV7-9 and TRBJ2-5; D gene unclear. Trimming took 5 bases from V and 1 from J, leaving 5 bases between them. Per germline, CDR1 SEHNR and CDR2 FQNEAQ (reference sequence). This CDR3 has 12 residues. The CDR3 here is CASSRVQETQYF. CDR3 DNA: TGTGCCAGCAGCCGGGTCCAAGAGACCCAGTACTTC.

Notes on this clone: Other DNA sequences within the sample encode an identical CDR3. The rearrangement joins TRBV6-5 to TRBJ1-1; 7 nucleotides agree with TRBD1. Germline V CDR1 and CDR2: MNHEY, SVGAGI. V shed 6 bases and J 5 bases; nucleotides not matched to a gene: 3. The CDR3 runs to 12 residues. CDR3 DNA sequence: TGTGCCAGCAGCCAGGGGGGGACTGAAGCTTTCTTT. Residues: CASSQGGTEAFF.

The chain carries TRBV28 and TRBJ2-7; D remains unclear. Germline V lookup: CDR1 MDHEN, CDR2 SYDVKM. The CDR3 is 12 residues long. V shed 5 bases and J shed 4 bases, with 9 bases lying between them. DNA for the CDR3: TGTGCCAGCAGTAACCCATTATACGAGCAGTACTTC. Translated, it gives CASSNPLYEQYF. The full variable domain, rest sourced from reference TRBV28 and TRBJ2-7, is DVKVTQSSRYLVKRTGEKVFLECVQDMDHENMFWYRQDPGLGLRLIYFSYDVKMKEKGDIPEGYSVSREKKERFSLILESASTNQTSMYLCASSNPLYEQYFGPGTRLTVT.

This chain connects TRBV5-6 to TRBJ2-3; unclear D gene. Germline assignment: CDR1 SGHDT and CDR2 YYEEEE. The CDR3 has 15 amino acids. V lost 2 bases to trimming and J lost 0 bases, with 10 bases between them. This chain's CDR3 is CASSLRATSTDTQYF. The CDR3, as DNA: TGTGCCAGCAGCTTAAGAGCTACTAGCACAGATACGCAGTATTTT.

This clone has just one count. The chain uses TRBV4-1 and TRBJ1-1; D gene ambiguous. Trimming removed 4 bases at V and 2 bases at J, with 14 bases between. Germline assignment: CDR1 MGHRA and CDR2 YSYEKL. This CDR3 region has 15 residues. CDR3 sequence: CASSPTLGYNTEAFF. CDR3 nucleotides: TGCGCCAGCAGCCCGACCTTGGGGTACAACACTGAAGCTTTCTTT.

This chain connects TRBV9 to TRBJ2-1, with 13 bases that match TRBD2. CDR1 and CDR2 (germline): SGDLS, YYNGEE. Trimming took 2 bases from V and 9 from J; bases not matched to a gene: 8. This CDR3 contains 16 residues. For the CDR3, the DNA is TGTGCCAGCAGCGTTCGACTAGCGGGAGGTGTGGGTGAGCAGTTCTTC. Its protein is CASSVRLAGGVGEQFF.

This chain links TRBV7-9 with TRBJ2-3, with unresolved D. Trimming cost V 5 bases and J 5 bases, with 11 bases left between them. This CDR3 has 13 amino acids. From germline, CDR1 is SEHNR and CDR2 FQNEAQ (reference sequence). DNA of the CDR3: TGTGCCAGCAGCGCCCCCCTCGAAGATACGCAGTATTTT. It encodes CASSAPLEDTQYF.

The chain has TRBV7-6 and TRBJ2-7; D may be TRBD1 (5 bases). The V and J ends lost 5 bases and 3 bases respectively, with 20 bases between them. The germline V gene has CDR1 SGHVS and CDR2 FNYEAQ. This CDR3 is 16 amino acids long. The CDR3 nucleotides are TGTGCCAGCAGCCCCACCCCCTCCGCAGGGCGCTACGAGCAGTACTTC. Translating it yields CASSPTPSAGRYEQYF. Full variable domain (rest looked up from reference TRBV7-6 and TRBJ2-7): GAGVSQSPRYKVTKRGQDVALRCDPISGHVSLYWYRQALGQGPEFLTYFNYEAQQDKSGLPNDRFSAERPEGSISTLTIQRTEQRDSAMYRCASSPTPSAGRYEQYFGPGTRLTVT.

V usage is TRBV6-5 and J usage is TRBJ2-1; D perhaps matches TRBD2 (6 bases). From germline, CDR1 is MNHEY and CDR2 SVGAGI. The germline V and J ends were trimmed by 5 bases and 9 bases, with 17 bases remaining between them. This CDR3 has 14 amino acids. In nucleotides, the CDR3 is TGTGCCAGCAGTCCACTAGGAGGGTTCAGTGAGCAGTTCTTC. Protein: CASSPLGGFSEQFF.

The rearrangement uses TRBV6-5 and TRBJ2-5; D may be TRBD1 or TRBD2 (6 bases each). V lost 4 bases and J lost 6, with 12 bases in between. Germline V gives CDR1 MNHEY, CDR2 SVGAGI. CDR3 length equals 13 residues. The CDR3 protein is CASSFRGTKTQYF. The DNA of the CDR3 is TGTGCCAGCAGTTTTCGCGGGACAAAGACCCAGTACTTC.

This clone has a single count. The rearrangement uses TRBV4-3 and TRBJ1-3; D is ambiguous. The ends were cut back, 0 bases at V and 0 bases at J, with 9 bases in the middle. CDR1 is LGHNA and CDR2 is YSLEER in the germline V gene. CDR3 size: 16 residues. The CDR3 loop reads CASSQDSVRSGNTIYF. CDR3 coding DNA: TGCGCCAGCAGCCAAGATTCGGTTCGCTCTGGAAACACCATATATTTT.

V and J are TRBV28 and TRBJ2-7; TRBD1 matches at 10 bases. Unmatched junction bases numbered 6, after V lost 5 bases and J lost 5 bases. The germline V gene encodes CDR1 MDHEN and CDR2 SYDVKM. The CDR3 length is 14 residues. The CDR3 here is CASSIGGQGNEQYF. CDR3 DNA: TGTGCCAGCAGTATAGGGGGACAGGGGAACGAGCAGTACTTC.

CDR3 sequence (DNA): TGTGCCAGCAGTCTAAGGCCCCAAGAGACCCAGTACTTC. This encodes CASSLRPQETQYF. This sequence joins TRBV5-8 and TRBJ2-5; D remains ambiguous. Germline-derived CDR1 and CDR2 are SGHTS and YDEGEE. Trimming pared 5 bases from V and 1 base from J, leaving 9 bases between. The CDR3 has 13 residues.

The V gene is TRBV19, the J gene TRBJ2-1, with TRBD2 matching 10 bases. CDR3 length: 15 amino acids. Germline V CDR1 and CDR2: LNHDA, SQIVND (reference sequence). The ends lost 0 bases at V and 11 bases at J; junction bases unmatched: 7. CDR3 DNA: TGTGCCAGTAGTATAGAACGGACTAGCGGAATGAAGCAGTTCTTC. Residues: CASSIERTSGMKQFF.

The chain employs TRBV11-2 and TRBJ1-2, with 7 bases matching TRBD1. The J segment lost 7 bases and the V segment lost 8 bases, leaving 19 bases of the junction unmatched. There are 16 residues in the CDR3. Per the germline V gene, CDR1 is SGHAT and CDR2 is FQNNGV. The CDR3 DNA follows: TGTGCCAGCTTCCCTATCCGACAGGGATTGCATGGTGGCTACACCTTC. Translating it yields CASFPIRQGLHGGYTF. The whole variable domain, filled in from reference TRBV11-2 and TRBJ1-2, reads EAGVAQSPRYKIIEKRQSVAFWCNPISGHATLYWYQQILGQGPKLLIQFQNNGVVDDSQLPKDRFSAERLKGVDSTLKIQPAKLEDSAVYLCASFPIRQGLHGGYTFGSGTRLTVV.

This chain connects TRBV11-2 to TRBJ2-2; D not certain. Germline V CDR1 and CDR2: SGHAT, FQNNGV. The V gene lost 2 bases and the J gene lost 4 bases, with 8 bases spanning the gap. The CDR3 extends over 14 amino acids. The CDR3 sequence is CASSLLATTGELFF. The CDR3 coding sequence is TGTGCCAGCAGCTTACTTGCCACCACCGGGGAGCTGTTTTTT.

This rearrangement joins TRBV30 to TRBJ2-2; D is unclear. Deletions cut 1 base from V and 1 base from J, with 4 bases between. The CDR3 has 13 residues. From germline, CDR1 is GTSNPN and CDR2 SVGIG (reference sequence). Here the CDR3 reads CAWSERNTGELFF. The CDR3 nucleotides read TGTGCCTGGAGTGAGAGGAACACCGGGGAGCTGTTTTTT.

This chain uses TRBV12-5 with TRBJ2-7; 15 nucleotides match TRBD2. The CDR3 extends over 20 amino acids. CDR1 and CDR2 (germline): LGHNT, FRNRAP. V was clipped by 1 base and J by 2 bases; unmatched bases: 12. Here the CDR3 DNA reads TGTGCTAGTGGTTTGGCAACCGGGACTAGCGGGAGGTACCGCCCCTACGAGCAGTACTTC. Translating gives CASGLATGTSGRYRPYEQYF.

The V and J genes are TRBV4-2 and TRBJ2-3; the D gene is possibly TRBD2 (6 bases). V lost 1 base to trimming and J lost 5 bases, with 10 bases between them. Germline-derived CDR1 and CDR2 are LGHNA and YNFKEQ. CDR3 size: 14 residues. The CDR3 bases are TGTGCCAGCAGCCAAGGGCGGGACGGAGATACGCAGTATTTT. Translating gives CASSQGRDGDTQYF.

The chain couples TRBV28 to TRBJ2-7, with 11 nucleotides matching TRBD2. Trimming took 5 bases from V and 2 from J; bases not matched to a gene: 11. The CDR3 has 17 residues. From germline, CDR1 is MDHEN and CDR2 SYDVKM. CDR3 coding DNA: TGTGCCAGCAGTCATCGGACTAGCGGGCTAAGTACCTACGAGCAGTACTTC. This translates into CASSHRTSGLSTYEQYF.

The rearrangement links TRBV2 to TRBJ2-5, with TRBD1 identical over 7 bases. CDR1 and CDR2 from the germline V gene are SNHLY and FYNNEI. CDR3 length equals 13 residues. The trim removed 5 bases at V and 2 bases at J, leaving 2 bases unmatched. The CDR3 sequence is CASSRQGQETQYF. In DNA, the CDR3 is TGTGCCAGCAGTCGACAGGGTCAAGAGACCCAGTACTTC. Full variable domain (remainder filled in from reference TRBV2 and TRBJ2-5): EPEVTQTPSHQVTQMGQEVILRCVPISNHLYFYWYRQILGQKVEFLVSFYNNEISEKSEIFDDQFSVERPDGSNFTLKIRSTKLEDSAMYFCASSRQGQETQYFGPGTRLLVL.

V is TRBV6-6 and J is TRBJ2-1, with a tentative D call TRBD1 (6 bases). The CDR3 sequence is 14 residues long. V lost 7 bases and J lost 0, with 10 bases in between. The V gene's germline CDR1 is MNHNY and CDR2 SVGAGI (reference sequence). The CDR3: CASIQTGSYNEQFF. The DNA of the CDR3 is TGTGCCAGCATCCAGACAGGCTCCTACAATGAGCAGTTCTTC.